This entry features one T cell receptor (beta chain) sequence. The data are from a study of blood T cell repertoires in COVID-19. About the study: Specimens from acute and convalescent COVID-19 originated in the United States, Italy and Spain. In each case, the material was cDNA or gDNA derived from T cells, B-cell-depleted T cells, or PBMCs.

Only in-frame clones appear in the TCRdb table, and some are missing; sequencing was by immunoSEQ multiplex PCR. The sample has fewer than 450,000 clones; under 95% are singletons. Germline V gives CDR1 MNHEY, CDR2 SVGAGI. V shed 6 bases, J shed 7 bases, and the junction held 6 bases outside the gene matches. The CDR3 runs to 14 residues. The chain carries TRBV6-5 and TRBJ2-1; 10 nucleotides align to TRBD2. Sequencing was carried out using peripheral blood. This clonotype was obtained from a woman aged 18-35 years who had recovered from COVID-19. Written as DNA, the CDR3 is TGTGCCAGCAGACCTAGCGGGAGAGGGAATGAGCAGTTCTTC. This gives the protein CASRPSGRGNEQFF.